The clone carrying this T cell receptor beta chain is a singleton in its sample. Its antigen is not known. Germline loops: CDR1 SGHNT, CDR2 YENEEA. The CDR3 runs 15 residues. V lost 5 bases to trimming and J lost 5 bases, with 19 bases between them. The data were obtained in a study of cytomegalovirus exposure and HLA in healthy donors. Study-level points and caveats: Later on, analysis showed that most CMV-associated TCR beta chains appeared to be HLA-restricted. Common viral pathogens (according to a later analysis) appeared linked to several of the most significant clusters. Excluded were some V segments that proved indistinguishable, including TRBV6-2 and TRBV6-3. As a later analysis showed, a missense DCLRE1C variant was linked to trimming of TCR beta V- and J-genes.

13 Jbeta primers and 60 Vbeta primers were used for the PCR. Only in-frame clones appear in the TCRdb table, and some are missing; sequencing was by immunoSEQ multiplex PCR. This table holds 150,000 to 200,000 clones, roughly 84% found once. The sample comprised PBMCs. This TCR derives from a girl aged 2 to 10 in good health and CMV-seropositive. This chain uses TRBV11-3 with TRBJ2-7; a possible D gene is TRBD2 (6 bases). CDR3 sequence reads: CASSPLGGAQDEQYF. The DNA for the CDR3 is TGTGCCAGCAGCCCCCTGGGGGGAGCCCAGGACGAGCAGTACTTC.